Listed below are T cell receptor beta chains from one sample, sequenced in a study of blood T cell repertoires in COVID-19. Libraries were prepared by immunoSEQ multiplex PCR; TCRdb keeps only in-frame clonotypes and omits some of them. The data show 95,000 to 110,000 clones, just under 85% seen once. Material: peripheral blood. The receptors were sampled from a woman of 80 years or more with active or convalescent COVID-19. Each CDR3 is given with its conserved first and last residue. Clone size is shown for a subset of rows, as once, few, many or a class of expanded clone.

>TRBJ1-1|TRBV28|NA
CASSSENTEAFF
>TRBJ2-7|TRBV19|NA
CASRTSGSSYEQYF
>TRBJ2-3|TRBV9|once
CASSVAPGGTDTQYF
>TRBJ1-2|TRBV27|NA
CASSFQDRVAGYTF
>TRBJ1-5|TRBV19|few
CASSIGSTVYSNQPQHF
>TRBJ2-7|TRBV9|NA
CASSQTQRNYEQYF
>TRBJ1-2|TRBV12-3/TRBV12-4|NA
CASSQGHGYTF
>TRBJ1-1|TRBV25-1|NA
CATKIATNTEAFF
>TRBJ2-7|TRBV10-1|NA
CATLTPGQGETSPWEQYF
>TRBJ2-1|TRBV14|NA
CASSQADGEQFF
>TRBJ1-4|TRBV25-1|NA
CASSEYTGRAGEKLFF
>TRBJ1-4|TRBV12-3/TRBV12-4|NA
CASKRGINEKLFF
>TRBJ1-2|TRBV29-1|NA
CSTGGIYGYTF
>TRBJ2-3|TRBV4-1|NA
CASSQDRGRGRTADTQYF
>TRBJ1-1|TRBV6-5|NA
CASTARDREGSFF
>TRBJ2-7|TRBV4-1|few
CASRTVAGAVIEQYF
>TRBJ2-6|TRBV2|NA
CASNFEGRSGANVLTF
>TRBJ2-1|TRBV7-3|NA
CASSLGMRGIDEQFF
>TRBJ2-5|TRBV4-1|NA
CASSRQLAGETQYF
>TRBJ1-6|TRBV6-6|NA
CASSRMRLTDRGGYNSPLHF
>TRBJ1-5|TRBV6-2/TRBV6-3|NA
CASSYMADNQPQHF
>TRBJ1-1|TRBV7-3|NA
CASSLTSYTEAFF
>TRBJ2-3|TRBV10-3|few
CAIRQQGAVTDTQYF
>TRBJ2-6|TRBV2|NA
CASSSRTGANVLTF
>TRBJ1-6|TRBV7-8|NA
CASRSGSDRFSYNSPLHF
>TRBJ2-7|TRBV5-6|NA
CASSLVSGRANEQYF
>TRBJ2-7|TRBV6-5|few
CASRRTSGNSYEQYF
>TRBJ2-3|TRBV12-5|NA
CASGLGSRSWDTQYF
>TRBJ2-5|TRBV5-4|NA
CASSSQQGWETQYF
>TRBJ1-1|TRBV14|NA
CASSQIGGFVNTEAFF
>TRBJ2-7|TRBV3-1/TRBV3-2|NA
CASSQDRGQGLPYEQYF
>TRBJ1-1|TRBV30|NA
CAWVQGYTEAFF
>TRBJ1-4|TRBV20-1|NA
CSASIVANEKLFF
>TRBJ1-1|TRBV2|NA
CASRLQFTEAFF
>TRBJ2-2|TRBV5-1|many
CASSGQGWGTGELFF
>TRBJ1-1|TRBV12-3/TRBV12-4|few
CASSLGGLAEAFF
>TRBJ1-6|TRBV7-3|NA
CASSQQGGYNSPLHF
>TRBJ1-6|TRBV6-5|NA
CASSPFGWDNSPLHF
>TRBJ2-1|TRBV3-1/TRBV3-2|few
CASTRVSTGYNEQFF
>TRBJ1-2|TRBV7-9|NA
CASSFGRGVYGYTF